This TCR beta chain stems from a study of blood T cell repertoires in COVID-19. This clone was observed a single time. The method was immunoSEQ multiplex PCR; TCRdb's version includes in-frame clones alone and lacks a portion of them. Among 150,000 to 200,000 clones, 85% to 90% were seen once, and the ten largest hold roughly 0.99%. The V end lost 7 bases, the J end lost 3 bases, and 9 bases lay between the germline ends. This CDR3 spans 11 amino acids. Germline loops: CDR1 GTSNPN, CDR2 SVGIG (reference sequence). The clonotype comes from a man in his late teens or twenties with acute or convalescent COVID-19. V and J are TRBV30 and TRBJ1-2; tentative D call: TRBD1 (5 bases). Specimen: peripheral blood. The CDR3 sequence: CALGGDYGYTF. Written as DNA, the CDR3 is TGTGCCTTGGGGGGTGACTATGGCTACACCTTC.